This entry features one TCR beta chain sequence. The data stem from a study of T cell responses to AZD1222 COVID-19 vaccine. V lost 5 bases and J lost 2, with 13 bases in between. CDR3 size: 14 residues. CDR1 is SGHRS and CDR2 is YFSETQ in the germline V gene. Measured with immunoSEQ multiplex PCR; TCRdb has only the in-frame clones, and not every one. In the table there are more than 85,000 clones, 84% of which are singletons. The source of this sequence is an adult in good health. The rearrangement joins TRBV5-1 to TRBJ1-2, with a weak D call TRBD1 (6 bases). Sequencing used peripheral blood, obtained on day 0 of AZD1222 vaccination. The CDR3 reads CASRSGQGNYGYTF. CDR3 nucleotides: TGCGCCAGCAGGAGCGGTCAGGGGAACTATGGCTACACCTTC.